This T cell receptor (beta chain) was observed in a study of shared clonotypes between healthy human individuals. Study-wide context: The donor pool was made up of a couple of women and a few men aged 18 to 49.

There are 15 residues in the CDR3. V lost 4 bases and J lost 0; bases outside the gene matches: 5. CDR1 and CDR2 (germline): SGHDN, FVKESK. In this sample, this clone turned up many times. The assay used deep level. Clones were read by immunoSEQ multiplex PCR, and TCRdb kept only the in-frame ones, dropping some. This table has approximately 470,000 clones, 70% to 85% appearing once. Material for sequencing was PBMCs. The genes are TRBV14 and TRBJ2-7; 8 bases line up with TRBD1. The clonotype originates from a woman in her thirties or forties in good health. Some clones in this sample may be carry-over from other donors' samples. The CDR3 region has the DNA TGTGCCAGCAGCCCCTGGGGGACAGGCTCCTACGAGCAGTACTTC. It codes for CASSPWGTGSYEQYF.